The clone carrying this T cell receptor (beta chain) was found many times. Its antigen is unidentified. The time point denotes: newly diagnosed GD, antithyroid drugs for less than 3 months. Following extraction of RNA from PBMCs, that RNA was used to make the TCR library. Graves' disease was diagnosed by American Thyroid Association guidelines. This sample is part of a study of regulatory T cells in long-lasting Graves disease. The CDR3 runs to 18 residues. Looked up from germline, CDR1 is SNHLY and CDR2 is FYNNEI. V was pared by 7 bases and J by 5 bases, with 20 bases of the junction left unmatched. Study findings and constraints: Newly diagnosed patients shared 750 to 1,000 public clonotypes; persistent patients shared under 3,000.

Arm-PCR of CDR3 regions and iRepertoire HTBI primers were the basis on which TCR beta libraries were built. One entry per CDR3 protein results from TCRdb running MiXCR on the multiplex PCR reads. This table holds hundreds of thousands of distinct CDR3 sequences, roughly 16% found once. The sequencing used peripheral blood mononuclear cells (PBMCs), collected at new diagnosis, from a patient treated with antithyroid drugs. The chain recombines TRBV2 with TRBJ2-7; 10 positions match TRBD1. The TCR originated in a female donor with Graves disease. CDR3 bases: TGTGCCAGCACTTCGGGACAGGGGTTCTCCGTAAGCCCTGACGAGCAGTACTTC. Translated: CASTSGQGFSVSPDEQYF.